The present T cell receptor (beta chain) was sequenced within a study of CD8+ T cells in alopecia areata (dated by TCRdb to between 2017 and 2018). With regard to the full study: The treated patients, all with moderate-to-severe alopecia areata, were enrolled in an open-label pilot trial of oral tofacitinib given at 5 to 10 mg twice daily. Patients received tofacitinib for 6 to 18 months and were then followed off drug for 6 months to check for delayed response and recurrence. On the human side, TCRbeta sequencing was run on scalp tissue and on sorted CD4+ and CD8+ peripheral blood T cells from healthy controls and from alopecia areata patients with either patchy or totalis/universalis disease. Tofacitinib-treated patients had biopsies at baseline and at 4 and 24 weeks of treatment, with a later scalp biopsy in several patients. Scalp clonality was compared among normal scalp (n=4), patchy alopecia areata scalp (n=8), and alopecia totalis/universalis scalp (n=8). The study used high-throughput TCRbeta sequencing to examine T cell clonal expansion in alopecia areata, in both the C3H/HeJ mouse model and human patients. The RNA source kit depended on sample type: the PAXgene miRNA kit for fixed scalp, the miRNeasy kit for PBMCs, and the RNeasy kit for mouse skin. immunoSEQ multiplex PCR using 35 Vbeta forward primers and 13 Jbeta reverse primers was used to amplify TCRbeta CDR3 regions. Overall study outcomes, separate from this receptor: Compared with mice, TCR sequences shared between patients were less clear, possibly partly because of HLA diversity across the patient population. Lesional scalp, especially in alopecia totalis/universalis, showed higher clonality and more expanded CD8+ clones than normal scalp, suggesting antigenic drive. Scalp TCR repertoire analysis is complicated because resident alphabeta T cells in normal human skin are also sequenced, whereas mouse skin is dominated by gammadelta T cells.

As to this clone: Its target antigen remains unknown. Qualities for individual bases were not recorded, and no much larger clone is one base off.

The sample's time point label, in plain terms: baseline before oral tofacitinib. From alopecia areata patients, peripheral blood was collected along with lesional scalp punch biopsies. PBMCs were isolated by density centrifugation and stained for CD3, CD4 and CD8, after which CD4+ and CD8+ T cells were sorted on a FACSAria. The library was made by the immunoSEQ multiplex PCR assay. RNA was extracted from all samples and reverse transcribed into cDNA as template for TCR sequencing. First-strand cDNA was synthesized with SuperScript III using a 2:1 mix of oligo-dT and random hexamers. A synthetic immune receptor repertoire was used to assess amplification bias, and residual bias was removed computationally. The paper's processing steps were these. Raw reads were preprocessed for error removal, and CDR3 was defined according to IMGT conventions as running from the conserved cysteine to phenylalanine. To get clonality, Shannon entropy was normalized by log2 of the number of productive unique TCRs and the result was subtracted from 1. Scalp TCRbeta sequences were cross-referenced with sorted blood CD4 and CD8 repertoires so that the CD4 or CD8 identity of scalp clones could be inferred. TCRdb limited this immuneACCESS table to in-frame rearrangements with V and J called. A share of clones is missing; checked studies link under half to unresolved V genes, and the rest is unexplained. V, J and clone size were drawn from that table, and D and trimming were deduced from the DNA. In all, the sample holds about 150,000 clones, and 40% to 60% of those were seen once. Roughly 21% of the sample rests with the top ten.

The germline V gene gives CDR1 as SQVTM and CDR2 as ANQGSEA. The CDR3 starts with the cysteine, ends with the phenylalanine, and has 12 residues. Only the CDR3 part of the read is kept: 36 bases, read in frame from the first base. Unmatched junction bases come to 7, with V trimmed by 6 bases and J by 6 bases. The sequenced sample was CD8+ T cells sorted from blood, obtained at week 0. The chain couples TRBV29-1 to TRBJ2-7, with 8 bases in between that match TRBD2. The receptor comes from a human donor with alopecia areata. The nucleotide sequence is given as TGCAGCGTATGGGGACTAGAAAGCGAGCAGTACTTC. The translation is CSVWGLESEQYF.